Included here is one TCR beta chain sequence, with context. The source of the sample is a study of cytomegalovirus exposure and HLA in healthy donors. Germline CDR1 is MNHEY and CDR2 is SMNVEV (reference sequence). The CDR3 consists of 15 residues. The V gene end was trimmed by 5 bases and the J gene end by 3 bases; junction bases not matched to a gene: 10. Sequencing used immunoSEQ multiplex PCR; TCRdb keeps in-frame clones, though not all of them. Found here are about 73,000 clones, roughly 90% of them singletons; the top ten hold 3.5% to 4%. The sequencing input was PBMCs. The chain uses TRBV27 and TRBJ2-7; TRBD1 matches 7 bases. This clonotype was sampled from a woman under 30 in good health and CMV-seropositive. CDR3 DNA sequence: TGTGCCAGCAGTCAACAGGGGACCGCAAACTACGAGCAGTACTTC. Translating gives CASSQQGTANYEQYF.